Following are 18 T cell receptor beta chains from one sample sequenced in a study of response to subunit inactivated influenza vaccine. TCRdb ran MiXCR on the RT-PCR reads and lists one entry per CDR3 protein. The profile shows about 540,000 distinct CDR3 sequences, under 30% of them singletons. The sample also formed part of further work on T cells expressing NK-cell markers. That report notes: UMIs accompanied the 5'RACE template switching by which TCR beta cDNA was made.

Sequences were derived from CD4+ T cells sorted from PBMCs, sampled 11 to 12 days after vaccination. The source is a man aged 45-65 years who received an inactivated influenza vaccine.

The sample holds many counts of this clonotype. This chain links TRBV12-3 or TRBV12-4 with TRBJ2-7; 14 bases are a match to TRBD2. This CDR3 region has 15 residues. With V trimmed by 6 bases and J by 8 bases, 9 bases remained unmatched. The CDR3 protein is CASSVGTSGSHKQYF. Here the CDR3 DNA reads TGTGCCAGCAGCGTGGGGACTAGCGGGAGTCATAAGCAGTACTTC.

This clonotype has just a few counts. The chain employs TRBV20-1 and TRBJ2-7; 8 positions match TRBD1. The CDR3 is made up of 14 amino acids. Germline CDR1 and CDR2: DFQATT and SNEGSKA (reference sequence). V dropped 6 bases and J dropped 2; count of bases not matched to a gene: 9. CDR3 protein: CSAPGTGKTYEQYF. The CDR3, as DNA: TGCAGTGCGCCCGGGACAGGCAAAACCTACGAGCAGTACTTC.

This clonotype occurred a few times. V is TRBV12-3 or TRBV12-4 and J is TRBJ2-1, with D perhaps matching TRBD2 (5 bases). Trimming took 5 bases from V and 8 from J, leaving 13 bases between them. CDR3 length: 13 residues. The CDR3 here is CASSPRRYYEQFF. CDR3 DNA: TGTGCCAGCAGTCCCCGGAGGTACTATGAGCAGTTCTTC.

The CDR3 sequence is CASSPPGTDEQYF. DNA for the CDR3: TGTGCCAGCTCACCACCAGGAACGGACGAGCAGTACTTC. This sequence joins TRBV18 and TRBJ2-7; D not certain. The CDR3 spans 13 residues. V lost 0 bases and J 5 bases, leaving 8 bases between the germline ends. The germline gives CDR1 KGHSH, CDR2 LQKENI.

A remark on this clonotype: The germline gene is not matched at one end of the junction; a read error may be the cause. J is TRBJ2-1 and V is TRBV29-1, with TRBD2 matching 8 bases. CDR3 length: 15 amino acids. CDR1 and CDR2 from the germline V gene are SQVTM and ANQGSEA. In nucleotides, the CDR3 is TGCAGCGTTATGACAGCGGGGGCCTCCAACAATGAGCAGTTCTTC. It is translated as CSVMTAGASNNEQFF.

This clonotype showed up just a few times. DNA of the CDR3: TGTGCCATCAGTGAGGGGAAGGATCAGCCCCAGCATTTT. This translates into CAISEGKDQPQHF. The V gene is TRBV10-3, the J gene TRBJ1-5; no clear D gene. The ends were cut back, 2 bases at V and 5 bases at J, with 7 bases in the middle. CDR1 is ENHRY, CDR2 SYGVKD, per germline. The CDR3 has 13 amino acids.

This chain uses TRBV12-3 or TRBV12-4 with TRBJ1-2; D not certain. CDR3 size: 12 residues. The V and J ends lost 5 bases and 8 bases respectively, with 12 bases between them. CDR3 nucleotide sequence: TGTGCCAGCAGTCAAGACATGCGCGGCTACACCTTC. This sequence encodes CASSQDMRGYTF.

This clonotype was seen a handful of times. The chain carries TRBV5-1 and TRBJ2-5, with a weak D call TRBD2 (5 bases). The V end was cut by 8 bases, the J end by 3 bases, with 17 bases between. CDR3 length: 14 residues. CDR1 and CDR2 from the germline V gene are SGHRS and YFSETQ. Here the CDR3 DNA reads TGCGCCAGTGGCCGGGAATCAGCGGAAGAGACCCAGTACTTC. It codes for CASGRESAEETQYF.

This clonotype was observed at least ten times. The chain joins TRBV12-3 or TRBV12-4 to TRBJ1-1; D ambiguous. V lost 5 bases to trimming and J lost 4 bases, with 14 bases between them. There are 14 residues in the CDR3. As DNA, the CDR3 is TGTGCCAGCAGTACCCCGGGGAAGGCCACTGAAGCTTTCTTT. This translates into CASSTPGKATEAFF.

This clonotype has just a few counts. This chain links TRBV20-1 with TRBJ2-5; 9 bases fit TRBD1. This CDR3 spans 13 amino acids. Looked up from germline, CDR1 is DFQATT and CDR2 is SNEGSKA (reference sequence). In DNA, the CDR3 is TGCTCCGAGCGAGGACAGGGGAGAGAGACCCAGTACTTC. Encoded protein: CSERGQGRETQYF.

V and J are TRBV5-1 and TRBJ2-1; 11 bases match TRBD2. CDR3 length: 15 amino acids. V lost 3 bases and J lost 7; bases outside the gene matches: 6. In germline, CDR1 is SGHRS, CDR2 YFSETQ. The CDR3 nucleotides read TGCGCCAGCAGCTGGGCTAGCGGGGGGAGAAATGAGCAGTTCTTC. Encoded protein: CASSWASGGRNEQFF.

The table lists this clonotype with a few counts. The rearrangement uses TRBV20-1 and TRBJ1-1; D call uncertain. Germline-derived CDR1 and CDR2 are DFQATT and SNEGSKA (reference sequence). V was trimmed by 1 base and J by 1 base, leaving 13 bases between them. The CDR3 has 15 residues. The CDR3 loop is CSARGVSLENTEAFF. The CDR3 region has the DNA TGCAGTGCTAGAGGAGTCAGTTTAGAGAACACTGAAGCTTTCTTT.

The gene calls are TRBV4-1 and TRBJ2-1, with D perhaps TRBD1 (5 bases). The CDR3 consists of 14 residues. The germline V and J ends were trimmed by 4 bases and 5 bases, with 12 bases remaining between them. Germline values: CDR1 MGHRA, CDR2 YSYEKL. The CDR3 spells CASSPPGRDNEQFF. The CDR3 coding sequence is TGCGCCAGCAGCCCCCCCGGCAGGGACAATGAGCAGTTCTTC.

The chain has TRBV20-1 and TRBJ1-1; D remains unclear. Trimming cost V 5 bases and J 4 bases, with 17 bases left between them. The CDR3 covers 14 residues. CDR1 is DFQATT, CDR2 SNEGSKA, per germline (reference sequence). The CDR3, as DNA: TGCAGTGCTGACCACTCAAGGGTGGGCACTGAAGCTTTCTTT. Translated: CSADHSRVGTEAFF.

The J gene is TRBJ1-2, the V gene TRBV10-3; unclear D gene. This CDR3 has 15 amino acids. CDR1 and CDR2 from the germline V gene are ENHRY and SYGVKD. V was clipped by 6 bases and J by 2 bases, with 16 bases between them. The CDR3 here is CAIRPGVRSNYGYTF. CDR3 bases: TGTGCCATCAGGCCCGGCGTACGGTCAAACTATGGCTACACCTTC.

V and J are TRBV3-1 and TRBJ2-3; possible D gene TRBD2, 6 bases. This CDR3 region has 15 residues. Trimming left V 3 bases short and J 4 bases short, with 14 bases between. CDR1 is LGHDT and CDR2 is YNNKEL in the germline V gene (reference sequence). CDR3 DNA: TGTGCCAGCAGCCATCGAGGGGAGGTGGCAGATACGCAGTATTTT. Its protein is CASSHRGEVADTQYF.

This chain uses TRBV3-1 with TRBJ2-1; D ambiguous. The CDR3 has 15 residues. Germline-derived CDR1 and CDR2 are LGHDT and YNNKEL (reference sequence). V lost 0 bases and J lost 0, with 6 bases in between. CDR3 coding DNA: TGTGCCAGCAGCCAAGAGGGATACTCCTACAATGAGCAGTTCTTC. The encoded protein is CASSQEGYSYNEQFF.

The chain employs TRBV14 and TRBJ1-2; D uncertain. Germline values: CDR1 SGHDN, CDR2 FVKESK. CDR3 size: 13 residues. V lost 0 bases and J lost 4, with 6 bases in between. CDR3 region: CASSQDPAYGYTF. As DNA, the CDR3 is TGTGCCAGCAGCCAAGATCCGGCCTATGGCTACACCTTC.